This TCR beta chain was documented in a study of metastatic and nonmetastatic thyroid tumors. Overall study context: Repertoire comparison spanned blood and tumor or nodule tissue of malignant and benign thyroid patients. The study's findings and limits: Relative to benign nodules, malignant thyroid tumors were reportedly characterized by significantly elevated TCR beta diversity in blood and tumor.

Germline V gives CDR1 DFQATT, CDR2 SNEGSKA (reference sequence). This CDR3 has 15 residues. The V and J ends lost 3 bases and 3 bases respectively, with 17 bases between them. Methods used by the authors: Across clinicopathological groups, CDR3 differences served as the basis for building a distant-metastasis classifier for papillary thyroid cancer. TCRdb reanalyzed the PCR reads with MiXCR. None of the V and J calls come from the authors' own analysis; TCRdb made them. The data show some 21,000 clones, 9.5% to 13% seen once. Patients underwent thyroid surgery, and none had received any treatment before it. At least ten counts were recorded for this clone. The antigen remains undetermined.

What was sequenced was blood. The sequence derives from a female donor with papillary thyroid cancer or a benign thyroid nodule (not recorded which). Some clones in this sample may be carry-over from other donors' samples. The V gene is TRBV20-1, the J gene TRBJ1-2; a possible D gene is TRBD1 (5 bases). In DNA form, the CDR3 reads TGCAGTGCTAGGCCATTAGGGGCTGGGGACTATGGCTACACCTTC. Encoded protein: CSARPLGAGDYGYTF.